This TCR beta chain was sequenced for a study of T cells in Graves' hyperthyroidism and ophthalmopathy. It was less than 13 ml of fresh peripheral blood that supplied the PBMCs. Many counts were recorded for this clonotype. What it recognizes is unknown. Amplification targeted TCR beta CDR3 regions from RNA transcripts. With the HTBI primer set, the TCR CDR3 went through a first round of RT-PCR. TCRdb analysed the multiplex PCR reads with MiXCR anew, one entry per CDR3 protein. Altogether approximately 350,000 distinct CDR3 sequences are present, 13% to 15% being singletons, with the ten largest covering approximately 19%. V gave up 7 bases and J gave up 1 base, with 11 bases separating them. This CDR3 contains 14 residues. Germline CDR1 SNHLY, CDR2 FYNNEI. General observations from the study: Expanded thyroid clonotypes (above 0.001) were mostly also found in blood.

This TCR was sampled from an older woman with Graves' ophthalmopathy. The chain joins TRBV2 to TRBJ2-1; D ambiguous. What was sequenced was blood. The CDR3 DNA follows: TGTGCCAGCAACAGCCTACAATCCTACAATGAGCAGTTCTTC. It codes for CASNSLQSYNEQFF. Together with reference TRBV2 and TRBJ2-1, the CDR3 gives the full variable domain: EPEVTQTPSHQVTQMGQEVILRCVPISNHLYFYWYRQILGQKVEFLVSFYNNEISEKSEIFDDQFSVERPDGSNFTLKIRSTKLEDSAMYFCASNSLQSYNEQFFGPGTRLTVL.